The rows below give T cell receptor beta chains drawn from one sample of a study of patients and donors after allogeneic stem cell transplantation. TCRdb analysed the RT-PCR reads with MiXCR anew, one entry per CDR3 protein. The sample lists about a million distinct CDR3 sequences, 18% occurring once. Input material: blood, either unsorted or a sorted T cell fraction (not recorded which). The receptors come from a human donor who was either an allogeneic HSCT recipient or a stem cell or donor lymphocyte infusion donor (not recorded which). It is not recorded whose cells these are; they may come from a transplant donor. Each CDR3 is given with its conserved first and last residue. The D gene is left open where the match is weak. Expanded clones are given a class, and other clones once, few, many or no size at all.

. TRBJ2-7 TRBV12-3/TRBV12-4 . TGTGCCAGCAGTTCCCAATCTAGCAGGGAACACGAGCAGTACTTC CASSSQSSREHEQYF
TRBD2 TRBJ2-5 TRBV30 . TGTGCCTGGAGGGCGGGACTAGCCTTGGAGACCCAGTACTTC CAWRAGLALETQYF
TRBD1 TRBJ1-6 TRBV20-1 many TGCAGTGCCTACAGGGGCGATAATTCACCCCTCCACTTT CSAYRGDNSPLHF
TRBD1 TRBJ1-2 TRBV5-5 few TGTGCCAGCAGCGGACAGGGTGACTATGGCTACACCTTC CASSGQGDYGYTF
. TRBJ1-1 TRBV25-1 . TGTGCCAGCAACGGGGAAAAGAGGAACACTGAAGCTTTCTTT CASNGEKRNTEAFF
TRBD2 TRBJ2-1 TRBV20-1 few TGCAGTGCTAGGAAGCGGGAGCTTTACAATGAGCAGTTCTTC CSARKRELYNEQFF
TRBD2 TRBJ2-2 TRBV7-2 . TGTGCCAGCAACTTGGGGGAGGGGCACACCGGGGAGCTGTTTTTT CASNLGEGHTGELFF
TRBD2 TRBJ2-1 TRBV19 few TGTGCCAGTAGGGGCGGGAGGGGCCATGAGCAGTTCTTC CASRGGRGHEQFF
. TRBJ2-5 TRBV20-1 few TGCAGTGCTAGCGGGGGGCGACGACTAGAGACCCAGTACTTC CSASGGRRLETQYF
TRBD2 TRBJ2-2 TRBV14 few TGTGCCAGCAGCCAAGGTCGATCAGCGGGAGTCTCCACCGGGGAGCTGTTTTTT CASSQGRSAGVSTGELFF
. TRBJ1-1 TRBV9 few TGTGCCAGCAGCGAAGGGGGGGAAGCTTTCTTT CASSEGGEAFF
. TRBJ1-5 TRBV12-3/TRBV12-4 many TGTGCCAGCAGCGAAACAGACAAAGGGCAGCCCCAGCATTTT CASSETDKGQPQHF
. TRBJ2-2 TRBV4-1 . TGCGCCAGTAGAGGACTAACCAACACCGGGGAGCTGTTTTTT CASRGLTNTGELFF
TRBD2 TRBJ2-1 TRBV6-5 few TGTGCCAGCAGTTACTCGAGCCTAGCGGGAGTAGGTGAGCAGTTCTTC CASSYSSLAGVGEQFF
. TRBJ2-1 TRBV24-1 few TGTGCCACCAGTGATCGGAGGTGGGGTGAGCAGTTCTTC CATSDRRWGEQFF
TRBD2 TRBJ2-1 TRBV4-3 . TGCGCCAGCAGCCAAGTTCTTCGGGGGGGTGATAATGAGCAGTTCTTC CASSQVLRGGDNEQFF
TRBD2 TRBJ2-7 TRBV4-1 . TGCGCCAGCAGCAACCCGAAGGGAGGGCGAACTAGACCCTACGAGCAGTACTTC CASSNPKGGRTRPYEQYF
. TRBJ1-2 TRBV12-3/TRBV12-4 . TGTGCCACCTCTGTCAGGGGCTATGGCTACACCTTC CATSVRGYGYTF
. TRBJ1-2 TRBV19 . TGTGCCAGTAGTCGGGGAGTCGGCAGACCTAACTATGGCTACACCTTC CASSRGVGRPNYGYTF
. TRBJ2-2 TRBV27 few TGTGCCAGCACCCTAGGAGGGGGGGACACCGGGGAGCTGTTTTTT CASTLGGGDTGELFF
. TRBJ1-5 TRBV15 . TGTGCCACCAGCAGAGATTTCGCAGGCTCCTATCAGCCCCAGCATTTT CATSRDFAGSYQPQHF
TRBD2 TRBJ2-7 TRBV24-1 few TGTGCCACCAGTGATTTACTAGCGGGGGAGCAGTACTTC CATSDLLAGEQYF